One sample yielded the 28 T cell receptor beta chains listed below, sequenced in a study of identical twins. TCRdb called the 5' RACE reads again in MiXCR, with one record for every CDR3 protein. The data hold some 240,000 distinct CDR3 sequences, with roughly 8% observed a single time. These data are also associated with another study on yellow fever vaccine responses in identical twins.

The sequenced material came from CD8+ T cells sorted from blood. The receptor source for this set is a woman between 18 and 30 years old in good health.

The rearrangement uses TRBV4-3 and TRBJ2-2; 10 nucleotides align to TRBD2. In germline, CDR1 is LGHNA, CDR2 YSLEER. Unmatched junction bases numbered 6, after V lost 1 base and J lost 7 bases. The CDR3 is 16 amino acids. The CDR3 sequence is CASSQGSSGRHGELFF. The CDR3, as DNA: TGCGCCAGCAGCCAAGGGTCTAGCGGGAGACACGGGGAGCTGTTTTTT.

This clonotype was seen many times. The chain links TRBV6-5 to TRBJ2-1, with TRBD2 matching 8 bases. This CDR3 region has 14 residues. The V segment lost 2 bases and the J segment 8 bases; nucleotides outside the gene matches: 5. Germline CDR1 reads MNHEY; CDR2 reads SVGAGI. The CDR3 loop reads CASSYTRGGHEQFF. CDR3 coding DNA: TGTGCCAGCAGTTACACACGGGGGGGTCATGAGCAGTTCTTC.

The rearrangement uses TRBV7-9 and TRBJ2-7; 8 bases align to TRBD2. The CDR3 is 15 amino acids. With 5 bases clipped from V and 3 bases from J, the junction kept 9 bases outside the gene matches. In germline, CDR1 is SEHNR, CDR2 FQNEAQ (reference sequence). CDR3 DNA sequence: TGTGCCAGCAGCACTGCCGGGGGGGCGTTCTACGAGCAGTACTTC. It encodes CASSTAGGAFYEQYF.

The sample holds a few counts of this clonotype. The rearrangement links TRBV6-1 to TRBJ2-3; D is uncertain. V lost 6 bases and J lost 2, with 9 bases in between. The CDR3 runs to 13 residues. Looked up from germline, CDR1 is MNHNS and CDR2 is SASEGT. CDR3 coding DNA: TGTGCCAGCAGCTTGACTTTCACAGATACGCAGTATTTT. It encodes CASSLTFTDTQYF.

The chain uses TRBV7-9 and TRBJ2-5; 10 bases fit TRBD2. Germline trimming cut 2 bases from V and 0 bases from J; bases unmatched to any gene: 3. Germline-derived CDR1 and CDR2 are SEHNR and FQNEAQ (reference sequence). The CDR3 is 16 amino acids. Here the CDR3 reads CASSLLAGGHQETQYF. The CDR3 DNA reads as TGTGCCAGCAGCTTATTAGCGGGAGGTCACCAAGAGACCCAGTACTTC. The full variable domain, completed using reference TRBV7-9 and TRBJ2-5, is DTGVSQNPRHKITKRGQNVTFRCDPISEHNRLYWYRQTLGQGPEFLTYFQNEAQLEKSRLLSDRFSAERPKGSFSTLEIQRTEQGDSAMYLCASSLLAGGHQETQYFGPGTRLLVL.

At least ten counts were recorded for this clonotype. V gene TRBV29-1 combines with J gene TRBJ2-1, with D perhaps TRBD2 (6 bases). The germline V and J ends were trimmed by 8 bases and 0 bases, with 17 bases remaining between them. CDR1 is SQVTM, CDR2 ANQGSEA, per germline. The CDR3 runs to 15 residues. The CDR3 sequence is CSPGPPGSSYNEQFF. The CDR3 nucleotides read TGCAGCCCGGGTCCCCCCGGGAGCTCCTACAATGAGCAGTTCTTC.

This chain joins TRBV21-1 and TRBJ2-7; TRBD2 is the table's D call and was not checked against the DNA. TRBV21-1 is marked as a pseudogene. The CDR3 is 15 amino acids. The CDR3, as DNA: TGTGCCCGGTCGGGGGGAGGCGGTCAAAACTACGAGCAGTACTTC. This translates into CARSGGGGQNYEQYF.

V gene TRBV19 combines with J gene TRBJ2-1; D is unclear. The V gene's germline CDR1 is LNHDA and CDR2 SQIVND (reference sequence). Trimming cost V 7 bases and J 5 bases, with 6 bases left between them. The CDR3 extends over 11 amino acids. The CDR3 DNA follows: TGTGCCAGTAACCGGAACAATGAGCAGTTCTTC. Translated: CASNRNNEQFF.

J is TRBJ2-7 and V is TRBV11-1; 15 bases line up with TRBD2. Germline CDR1 reads SGHAT; CDR2 reads FQDESV (reference sequence). This CDR3 is built from 18 residues. V lost 6 bases to trimming and J lost 4 bases; unmatched junction nucleotides: 13. The CDR3: CASSPKIPGTSGRYEQYF. CDR3 coding DNA: TGTGCCAGCAGTCCAAAGATACCCGGGACTAGCGGGAGGTACGAGCAGTACTTC.

The rearrangement joins TRBV27 to TRBJ2-3, with TRBD2 as a possible D gene (5 bases). The germline V gene encodes CDR1 MNHEY and CDR2 SMNVEV (reference sequence). Between the trimmed V and J ends, which lost 8 bases and 2 bases, there was a span of 17 bases. The CDR3 has 15 residues. The CDR3 region has the DNA TGTGCCAGCCGTAGAAGCGGAACCCTCACAGATACGCAGTATTTT. It specifies CASRRSGTLTDTQYF.

The sample holds a few counts of this clonotype. V is TRBV10-3 and J is TRBJ2-7, with D possibly TRBD2 on 6 matching bases. The CDR3 runs to 16 residues. Trimming removed 0 bases from V and 3 bases from J, with 15 bases in between. Looked up from germline, CDR1 is ENHRY and CDR2 is SYGVKD. The CDR3 loop reads CAISESIVAGIYEQYF. The CDR3 bases are TGTGCCATCAGTGAGTCGATCGTGGCGGGGATCTACGAGCAGTACTTC.

This clonotype has at least ten counts. The chain joins TRBV27 to TRBJ2-7, with unresolved D. The CDR3 is 12 amino acids. V was trimmed by 6 bases and J by 1 base, leaving 7 bases between them. Germline CDR1 reads MNHEY; CDR2 reads SMNVEV (reference sequence). Written as DNA, the CDR3 is TGTGCCAGCAGGGGCGGATCCTACGAGCAGTACTTC. This gives the protein CASRGGSYEQYF.

This clonotype was detected many times. The rearrangement joins TRBV20-1 to TRBJ1-5; D is undetermined. CDR1 and CDR2 from the germline V gene are DFQATT and SNEGSKA (reference sequence). The CDR3 loop spans 12 amino acids. Trimming cost V 6 bases and J 2 bases, with 8 bases left between them. CDR3 DNA sequence: TGCAGTGCCCAAGATGGCAATCAGCCCCAGCATTTT. Protein: CSAQDGNQPQHF.

In its sample, this clonotype was seen many times. The CDR3 here is CASSDPGQGPNEQFF. The CDR3 coding sequence is TGCGCCAGCAGCGACCCGGGACAGGGTCCCAATGAGCAGTTCTTC. The chain is built from TRBV4-3 and TRBJ2-1, with TRBD1 matching 9 bases. The junction had 8 bases not matched to a gene; V was cut back by 5 bases and J by 6 bases. Per the germline V gene, CDR1 is LGHNA and CDR2 is YSLEER. The CDR3 contains 15 residues.

This chain uses TRBV4-2 with TRBJ2-2; 7 bases line up with TRBD2. Trimming removed 0 bases from V and 6 bases from J; junction bases left unmatched: 10. The CDR3 is 17 amino acids. Germline CDR1 LGHNA, CDR2 YNFKEQ. CDR3 DNA: TGTGCCAGCAGCCAAGATCTGAGCGCGGGAGCTGCCGGGGAGCTGTTTTTT. This gives the protein CASSQDLSAGAAGELFF.

The rearrangement links TRBV27 to TRBJ2-5; the D gene could be TRBD1 or TRBD2 (6 bases each). CDR1 and CDR2 from the germline V gene are MNHEY and SMNVEV (reference sequence). The CDR3 runs 15 residues. Trimming stripped 2 bases from V and 5 bases from J, with 15 bases between. CDR3 amino acids: CASSLISGGLETQYF. In nucleotides, the CDR3 is TGTGCCAGCAGTTTAATAAGTGGGGGGCTGGAGACCCAGTACTTC.

This chain joins TRBV10-3 and TRBJ2-1, with D possibly being TRBD1 (6 bases). Germline CDR1 is ENHRY and CDR2 is SYGVKD. The CDR3 loop spans 14 amino acids. Between the trimmed V and J ends, which lost 3 bases and 5 bases, there was a span of 11 bases. In DNA form, the CDR3 reads TGTGCCATCAGTGAACAGGGTCACAACAATGAGCAGTTCTTC. This gives the protein CAISEQGHNNEQFF.

This clonotype was observed many times. V and J are TRBV7-2 and TRBJ2-3; D ambiguous. Germline assignment: CDR1 SGHTA and CDR2 FQGNSA. The CDR3 covers 15 residues. Trimming stripped 2 bases from V and 2 bases from J, with 11 bases between. CDR3 sequence (DNA): TGTGCCAGCAGCTTACTTCTCACACTCACAGATACGCAGTATTTT. Encoded protein: CASSLLLTLTDTQYF.

This clonotype was recorded many times. This CDR3 reads CASNPADSQNIQYF. CDR3 in DNA: TGTGCCAGCAACCCGGCAGACTCCCAAAACATTCAGTACTTC. J is TRBJ2-4 and V is TRBV12-3 or TRBV12-4; D uncertain. Trimming left V 7 bases short and J 5 bases short, with 15 bases between. The CDR3 loop spans 14 amino acids.

This clonotype turned up a few times. V usage is TRBV29-1 and J usage is TRBJ1-2; 8 bases line up with TRBD1. CDR1 is SQVTM, CDR2 ANQGSEA, per germline. This CDR3 is 15 amino acids long. V trimming: 2 bases; J trimming: 3 bases; junction bases outside the gene matches: 8. The CDR3 DNA follows: TGCAGCGTTGAAAACGACAGGGGAGGAGACTATGGCTACACCTTC. It codes for CSVENDRGGDYGYTF.

This clonotype has more than one count but fewer than ten. The chain recombines TRBV14 with TRBJ2-7; 9 bases are a match to TRBD2. Germline values: CDR1 SGHDN, CDR2 FVKESK. J was trimmed by 7 bases and V by 2 bases; bases with no gene match: 6. This CDR3 has 14 residues. CDR3 loop: CASSQFAGGFEQYF. The CDR3, as DNA: TGTGCCAGCAGCCAATTTGCGGGGGGGTTTGAGCAGTACTTC.

At least ten counts were recorded for this clonotype. The chain links TRBV14 to TRBJ2-7; perhaps TRBD1 as D (6 bases). The CDR3 length is 14 residues. Germline loops: CDR1 SGHDN, CDR2 FVKESK. With 5 bases removed from V and 2 bases from J, the gap between germline ends came to 13 bases. The CDR3 region has the DNA TGTGCCAGCAGCTTGGGTCAGGGGCCCTACGAGCAGTACTTC. Its translation is CASSLGQGPYEQYF.

The CDR3 protein is CSASVNTEAFF. CDR3 nucleotide sequence: TGCAGTGCTTCAGTGAACACTGAAGCTTTCTTT. This chain uses TRBV20-1 with TRBJ1-1; D unresolved. Trimming removed 5 bases from V and 0 bases from J, with 4 bases in between. The V gene's germline CDR1 is DFQATT and CDR2 SNEGSKA (reference sequence). CDR3 size: 11 residues.

Many counts were recorded for this clonotype. The chain has TRBV27 and TRBJ2-1; D is possibly TRBD1 (6 bases). The germline gives CDR1 MNHEY, CDR2 SMNVEV (reference sequence). V lost 4 bases to trimming and J lost 2 bases, with 9 bases between them. This CDR3 is built from 14 residues. CDR3 sequence: CASSSGDTYNEQFF. The CDR3 DNA follows: TGTGCCAGCAGTTCAGGGGATACCTACAATGAGCAGTTCTTC.

DNA for the CDR3: TGTGCCAGCAGCCCGGGGACAGGGGATGAGCAGTTCTTC. This encodes CASSPGTGDEQFF. V gene TRBV4-2 combines with J gene TRBJ2-1, with 10 bases lining up with TRBD1. Losses at the gene ends were 4 bases for V and 8 bases for J; bases not matched to a gene: 2. The CDR3 consists of 13 residues. Germline CDR1 LGHNA, CDR2 YNFKEQ.

V gene TRBV4-3 combines with J gene TRBJ1-1; no definite D call. The length of the CDR3 is 15 residues. Trimming shortened V by 0 bases and J by 6 bases, and 14 bases separated the two germline ends. CDR1 is LGHNA, CDR2 YSLEER, per germline. CDR3 residues: CASSQDKQPGAEAFF. The CDR3 bases are TGCGCCAGCAGCCAAGACAAACAGCCTGGGGCTGAAGCTTTCTTT.

This clonotype has a count of ten or more. The V and J genes are TRBV6-2 or TRBV6-3 and TRBJ2-2; 7 bases align to TRBD1. The CDR3 length is 18 residues. The ends lost 6 bases at V and 2 bases at J; junction bases unmatched: 15. CDR1 and CDR2 from the germline V gene are MNHEY and SVGEGT. CDR3 residues: CASSHTTTGLVNTGELFF. As DNA, the CDR3 is TGTGCCAGCAGCCACACAACGACAGGGCTCGTAAACACCGGGGAGCTGTTTTTT.

This clonotype has just a few counts. Written as DNA, the CDR3 is TGTGCCAGCAGCTTAACAGGGTCTAAGTCTGGCTACACCTTC. Amino acid sequence: CASSLTGSKSGYTF. This sequence joins TRBV11-2 and TRBJ1-2; TRBD1 is a possible D gene (6 bases). Trimming stripped 2 bases from V and 7 bases from J, with 14 bases between. This CDR3 is built from 14 residues. The germline V gene has CDR1 SGHAT and CDR2 FQNNGV.